The 18 T cell receptor beta chains below all came from one sample that was sequenced in a study of radiation and T cells in renal cell carcinoma. Using immunoSEQ multiplex PCR, the repertoire was profiled, and TCRdb retains in-frame clones only, with some absent. The sample lists just over 150,000 clones, about nine tenths seen once, with over 10% in the top ten. This sample's time point: blood 2 weeks post-SBRT. Treatment reported: 15 Gy SBRT to primary tumor, nephrectomy 4 weeks later. The sequencing here drew on blood, taken from a patient whose treatment included radiotherapy and nephrectomy. The origin of the receptors is a woman aged 50 to 60 with renal cell carcinoma.

The rearrangement uses TRBV7-6 and TRBJ1-6; D gene ambiguous. V gave up 6 bases and J gave up 5 bases, with 17 bases separating them. Germline CDR1 reads SGHVS; CDR2 reads FNYEAQ. The CDR3 sequence is 16 residues long. For the CDR3, the DNA is TGTGCCAGCAGTGAAAACCGACCACCCGATAATTCACCCCTCCACTTT. Residues: CASSENRPPDNSPLHF.

The V and J genes are TRBV6-4 and TRBJ1-2; 10 bases align to TRBD1. Germline CDR1 is MRHNA and CDR2 is SNTAGT. This CDR3 is 14 amino acids long. The V gene end was trimmed by 8 bases and the J gene end by 7 bases; junction bases not matched to a gene: 10. Here the CDR3 reads CASRRTGGAVGYTF. The CDR3, as DNA: TGTGCCAGCCGGCGGACAGGGGGAGCGGTTGGCTACACCTTC.

This sequence joins TRBV29-1 and TRBJ2-2; 10 bases are shared with TRBD1. The V and J ends lost 5 bases and 7 bases, in that order; junction bases with no gene match: 4. Germline V gene lookup returns CDR1 SQVTM and CDR2 ANQGSEA. The CDR3 covers 13 residues. The DNA of the CDR3 is TGCAGCGTTAAGGGACAGGGGATCGGGGAGCTGTTTTTT. This encodes CSVKGQGIGELFF.

The chain joins TRBV7-8 to TRBJ2-1, with TRBD1 identical over 7 bases. This CDR3 spans 18 amino acids. The V gene's germline CDR1 is SGHVS and CDR2 FQNEAQ. J was trimmed by 5 bases and V by 5 bases; bases with no gene match: 18. The DNA of the CDR3 is TGTGCCAGCAGCCCGCACCTCAGGGGGTCCTCCGGGGACAATGAGCAGTTCTTC. This codes for CASSPHLRGSSGDNEQFF.

The J gene is TRBJ1-1, the V gene TRBV13; D uncertain. Germline assignment: CDR1 PRHDT and CDR2 FYEKMQ (reference sequence). Trimming removed 4 bases at V and 1 base at J, with 10 bases between. The length of the CDR3 is 14 residues. The CDR3 nucleotides read TGTGCCAGCAGCTCCCTTGGCGGGAACACTGAAGCTTTCTTT. This codes for CASSSLGGNTEAFF. The full variable domain, in which reference TRBV13 and TRBJ1-1 provide the parts outside the CDR3, is AAGVIQSPRHLIKEKRETATLKCYPIPRHDTVYWYQQGPGQDPQFLISFYEKMQSDKGSIPDRFSAQQFSDYHSELNMSSLELGDSALYFCASSSLGGNTEAFFGQGTRLTVV.

J is TRBJ2-7 and V is TRBV2, with D unclear. This CDR3 region has 13 residues. V lost 4 bases and J 4 bases, leaving 11 bases between the germline ends. CDR1 SNHLY and CDR2 FYNNEI come from the germline V gene. CDR3 in DNA: TGTGCCAGCAGTGGTGTGGGATTATACGAGCAGTACTTC. Translation gives CASSGVGLYEQYF.

This clone was picked up a small number of times. The chain joins TRBV5-5 to TRBJ1-2; 7 bases align to TRBD1. The germline gives CDR1 SGHKS, CDR2 YYEKEE (reference sequence). The CDR3 sequence is 14 residues long. J was trimmed by 6 bases and V by 4 bases; bases with no gene match: 9. The CDR3 region is CASSPEDRIDGYTF. In DNA, the CDR3 is TGTGCCAGCAGCCCCGAGGACAGGATCGATGGCTACACCTTC.

This clone has only one observation. DNA for the CDR3: TGTGCCAGCAGCCTAGGAACGGGGGGTGGACGAAAACTGTTTTTT. Its translation: CASSLGTGGGRKLFF. This chain connects TRBV7-2 to TRBJ1-4; maybe TRBD1 (5 bases). V was trimmed by 5 bases and J by 10 bases, leaving 20 bases between them. The length of the CDR3 is 15 residues. Germline-derived CDR1 and CDR2 are SGHTA and FQGNSA.

The chain combines TRBV23-1 with TRBJ2-5; 7 bases fit TRBD2. TRBV23-1 counts as an open reading frame of uncertain function. The CDR3 totals 16 residues. After removal of 2 bases from V and 2 bases from J, the junction contained 8 bases not matched to a gene. CDR3 DNA sequence: TGCGCCAGCAGTCAACTATCATTAGCGGGTCAAGAGACCCAGTACTTC. Translation: CASSQLSLAGQETQYF.

This clone was detected only a few times. The V call is TRBV10-1, the J call TRBJ2-7; weak D call: TRBD2 (6 bases). The CDR3 has 13 residues. Germline V gene data show CDR1 as WNHNN and CDR2 as SYGVQD (reference sequence). V dropped 6 bases and J dropped 3 bases, with 12 bases sitting between them. CDR3 sequence reads: CASREGLFYEQYF. The CDR3 DNA sequence: TGCGCCAGCAGGGAGGGACTCTTCTACGAGCAGTACTTC.

The CDR3 nucleotides read TGTGCCAGCAGCACGGGACAGTCGAACACTGAAGCTTTCTTT. Residues: CASSTGQSNTEAFF. The J gene is TRBJ1-1, the V gene TRBV7-8; 7 nucleotides align to TRBD1. J gave up 1 base and V 5 bases, and 4 bases lay outside the gene matches. CDR1 SGHVS and CDR2 FQNEAQ come from the germline V gene. The CDR3 extends over 14 amino acids.

The chain carries TRBV7-9 and TRBJ1-5; D not resolved. In germline, CDR1 is SEHNR, CDR2 FQNEAQ (reference sequence). Deletions cut 1 base from V and 7 bases from J, with 17 bases between. This CDR3 is built from 16 residues. Here the CDR3 reads CASSLVEMGSGQPQHF. In nucleotides, the CDR3 is TGTGCCAGCAGCTTAGTGGAGATGGGTAGCGGGCAGCCCCAGCATTTT.

The genes are TRBV25-1 and TRBJ1-2; TRBD1 might be the D (5 bases). The CDR3 consists of 18 residues. The V gene lost 3 bases and the J gene lost 4 bases, with 24 bases spanning the gap. Germline V lookup: CDR1 MGHDK, CDR2 SYGVNS. Written as DNA, the CDR3 is TGTGCCAGCAGTGATAATTTGGGGATCGTAGACAGTTCCTATGGCTACACCTTC. This codes for CASSDNLGIVDSSYGYTF.

The chain links TRBV5-6 to TRBJ1-2; 7 nucleotides align to TRBD1. Trimming at V came to 3 bases and at J to 7 bases, leaving 12 bases not matched to a gene. Germline assignment: CDR1 SGHDT and CDR2 YYEEEE. The CDR3 runs 15 residues. The CDR3 loop is CASSSYTGTVAGYTF. CDR3 sequence (DNA): TGTGCCAGCAGCTCGTACACCGGGACAGTAGCTGGCTACACCTTC.

The rearrangement joins TRBV19 to TRBJ1-5, with a tentative D call TRBD1 (6 bases). The germline CDR1 and CDR2 sequences are LNHDA and SQIVND (reference sequence). The CDR3 is 13 residues long. Trimming removed 5 bases from V and 3 bases from J, with 8 bases in between. The CDR3 loop reads CASSRTVNQPQHF. The CDR3 coding sequence is TGTGCCAGTAGTCGGACAGTCAATCAGCCCCAGCATTTT.

The chain combines TRBV19 with TRBJ1-4; weak D call: TRBD1 (6 bases). The CDR3 runs to 15 residues. V lost 5 bases and J 7 bases, leaving 17 bases between the germline ends. Germline V lookup: CDR1 LNHDA, CDR2 SQIVND (reference sequence). DNA of the CDR3: TGTGCCAGTAGTCCCAATAGGGGGAAAGGTGAAAAACTGTTTTTT. It is translated as CASSPNRGKGEKLFF. Looking up the rest from reference TRBV19 and TRBJ1-4 gives the full variable domain: DGGITQSPKYLFRKEGQNVTLSCEQNLNHDAMYWYRQDPGQGLRLIYYSQIVNDFQKGDIAEGYSVSREKKESFPLTVTSAQKNPTAFYLCASSPNRGKGEKLFFGSGTQLSVL.

This chain connects TRBV30 to TRBJ1-1, with no clear D. The CDR3 length is 13 residues. Germline CDR1 GTSNPN, CDR2 SVGIG (reference sequence). V gave up 1 base and J gave up 0 bases, with 6 bases separating them. Written as DNA, the CDR3 is TGTGCCTGGAGTGGACACTTGAACACTGAAGCTTTCTTT. This gives the protein CAWSGHLNTEAFF.

The chain recombines TRBV4-2 with TRBJ2-2, with no clear D. CDR1 is LGHNA, CDR2 YNFKEQ, per germline. V was pared by 1 base and J by 6 bases, with 12 bases between. The CDR3 contains 15 residues. The DNA of the CDR3 is TGTGCCAGCAGCCAAGTGGTCTCCTCGGCCGGGGAGCTGTTTTTT. Translation gives CASSQVVSSAGELFF.